The 15 T cell receptor beta chains below were found in one sample sequenced in a study of T cell repertoires in cytomegalovirus infection. Using its own MiXCR run on the reads, TCRdb lists one record per CDR3 protein. The data hold about 130,000 distinct CDR3 sequences, with roughly 8.2% observed a single time. Input material: PBMCs. The receptors derive from a human donor in good health (CMV status not recorded). Some clones in this sample may be carry-over from other donors' samples.

This clonotype has only a few counts. The V gene is TRBV12-3 or TRBV12-4, the J gene TRBJ1-2, with D perhaps matching TRBD1 (6 bases). The V gene lost 8 bases and the J gene lost 8 bases, with 21 bases spanning the gap. The CDR3 totals 14 residues. CDR3 protein: CASGVGGRSEGYTF. The CDR3, as DNA: TGTGCCAGCGGGGTCGGGGGGCGCTCGGAGGGCTACACCTTC.

In this sample, this clonotype turned up many times. The V call is TRBV7-2, the J call TRBJ1-2; D call uncertain. The CDR3 spans 17 residues. Germline assignment: CDR1 SGHTA and CDR2 FQGNSA. V lost 1 base and J lost 2, with 17 bases in between. The CDR3 DNA is TGTGCCAGCAGCTTAGATGGGCAAATCAGGACCAACTATGGCTACACCTTC. Translation: CASSLDGQIRTNYGYTF. Together with reference TRBV7-2 and TRBJ1-2, the CDR3 gives the full variable domain: GAGVSQSPSNKVTEKGKDVELRCDPISGHTALYWYRQSLGQGLEFLIYFQGNSAPDKSGLPSDRFSAERTGGSVSTLTIQRTQQEDSAVYLCASSLDGQIRTNYGYTFGSGTRLTVV.

The chain links TRBV4-2 to TRBJ2-5; the match to TRBD2 covers 9 bases. CDR3 length: 17 residues. J lost 1 base, V lost 0 bases, and 6 bases had no gene match. CDR1 is LGHNA, CDR2 YNFKEQ, per germline. CDR3 protein: CASSQDPAGGLQETQYF. The DNA of the CDR3 is TGTGCCAGCAGCCAAGATCCAGCGGGGGGCCTCCAAGAGACCCAGTACTTC.

This clonotype was counted many times. The V gene is TRBV28, the J gene TRBJ2-3; D call uncertain. The germline gives CDR1 MDHEN, CDR2 SYDVKM. The CDR3 runs 15 residues. V lost 2 bases, J lost 7 bases, and 16 bases lay in between. The CDR3 nucleotides are TGTGCCAGCAGTTTAAAGTTAGGGTTGGAGCATACGCAGTATTTT. This encodes CASSLKLGLEHTQYF.

Concerning this clonotype itself: A much larger clone sits a single nucleotide away, making a read error possible. This likely comes from a read error, as the CDR3 has no conserved phenylalanine or tryptophan at its end. The chain employs TRBV20-1 and TRBJ2-5; 8 bases align to TRBD2. Germline CDR1 reads DFQATT; CDR2 reads SNEGSKA (reference sequence). The V gene end was trimmed by 1 base and the J gene end by 2 bases; junction bases not matched to a gene: 6. This CDR3 has 15 amino acids. DNA of the CDR3: TGCAGTGCTAGAGGCCCAGCGGGGGTGCAAGAGACCCAGTACCTC. Its protein product is CSARGPAGVQETQYL.

This clonotype was counted only a few times. The chain uses TRBV6-5 and TRBJ2-5; the D is unclear. This CDR3 has 13 residues. The V end was cut by 0 bases, the J end by 5 bases, with 7 bases between. Germline V CDR1 and CDR2: MNHEY, SVGAGI. CDR3: CASSYSISETQYF. The CDR3 region has the DNA TGTGCCAGCAGTTACTCGATCTCCGAGACCCAGTACTTC.

This clonotype was recorded many times. The chain combines TRBV5-4 with TRBJ2-1; 7 bases agree with TRBD2. The CDR3 has 15 amino acids. Germline V gives CDR1 SGHNT, CDR2 YYREEE (reference sequence). The V segment lost 2 bases and the J segment 0 bases; nucleotides outside the gene matches: 2. CDR3 in amino acids: CASSLTGGSYNEQFF. CDR3 DNA: TGTGCCAGCAGCTTAACGGGGGGCTCCTACAATGAGCAGTTCTTC. The variable domain in full, completed from reference TRBV5-4 and TRBJ2-1, reads ETGVTQSPTHLIKTRGQQVTLRCSSQSGHNTVSWYQQALGQGPQFIFQYYREEENGRGNFPPRFSGLQFPNYSSELNVNALELDDSALYLCASSLTGGSYNEQFFGPGTRLTVL.

This clonotype was picked up many times. This sequence joins TRBV7-9 and TRBJ2-6, with D hard to call. The CDR3 is 14 amino acids. Trimming pared 5 bases from V and 2 bases from J, leaving 7 bases between. CDR1 SEHNR and CDR2 FQNEAQ come from the germline V gene (reference sequence). The CDR3 DNA reads TGTGCCAGCAGCCCGCTCACTGGGGCCAACGTCCTGACTTTC. Encoded protein: CASSPLTGANVLTF.

In this sample, this clonotype turned up many times. V usage is TRBV6-6 and J usage is TRBJ1-2, with a weak D call TRBD1 (5 bases). This CDR3 is built from 15 residues. Trimming pared 0 bases from V and 7 bases from J, leaving 15 bases between. The germline V gene has CDR1 MNHNY and CDR2 SVGAGI (reference sequence). The CDR3 DNA reads TGTGCCAGCAGTTACTCCCCCACAGGTCCGGGTGGCTACACCTTC. It encodes CASSYSPTGPGGYTF.

This clonotype was detected many times. V and J are TRBV5-6 and TRBJ1-6, with 8 positions matching TRBD1. Germline V gene data show CDR1 as SGHDT and CDR2 as YYEEEE. The CDR3 runs to 17 residues. Trimming removed 4 bases from V and 0 bases from J; junction bases left unmatched: 6. CDR3 amino acids: CASSDGTGHSYNSPLHF. The CDR3 nucleotides read TGTGCCAGCAGCGACGGGACAGGTCACTCCTATAATTCACCCCTCCACTTT. The full variable domain, rest sourced from reference TRBV5-6 and TRBJ1-6, is DAGVTQSPTHLIKTRGQQVTLRCSPKSGHDTVSWYQQALGQGPQFIFQYYEEEERQRGNFPDRFSGHQFPNYSSELNVNALLLGDSALYLCASSDGTGHSYNSPLHFGNGTRLTVT.

This CDR3 is CSAGVAVLAEAFF. In DNA form, the CDR3 reads TGCAGCGCTGGGGTGGCTGTTTTGGCTGAAGCTTTCTTT. This sequence joins TRBV29-1 and TRBJ1-1; D is uncertain. Germline lookup yields CDR1 SQVTM and CDR2 ANQGSEA. Trimming cost V 7 bases and J 6 bases, with 18 bases left between them. This CDR3 has 13 amino acids.

V usage is TRBV20-1 and J usage is TRBJ1-5; the D gene is possibly TRBD1 (6 bases). The V gene lost 6 bases and the J gene lost 2 bases, with 14 bases spanning the gap. The length of the CDR3 is 14 residues. The germline V gene encodes CDR1 DFQATT and CDR2 SNEGSKA (reference sequence). DNA of the CDR3: TGCAGTGCCAGACAGGTGGAGCGCAATCAGCCCCAGCATTTT. Translating gives CSARQVERNQPQHF.

This clonotype was found many times. The chain recombines TRBV10-3 with TRBJ2-7, with D hard to call. Deletions cut 3 bases from V and 3 bases from J, with 18 bases between. Germline lookup yields CDR1 ENHRY and CDR2 SYGVKD. This CDR3 comprises 16 residues. The CDR3 is CAISDNGRKPVYEQYF. In DNA, the CDR3 is TGTGCCATCAGTGATAACGGAAGAAAACCAGTCTACGAGCAGTACTTC.

The table lists this clonotype with many counts. CDR3 in amino acids: CASSLEGRLADSSYNEQFF. The DNA of the CDR3 is TGTGCCAGCAGCTTAGAAGGTCGACTAGCGGATAGCTCCTACAATGAGCAGTTCTTC. The chain joins TRBV11-3 to TRBJ2-1; 9 nucleotides agree with TRBD2. The CDR3 is made up of 19 amino acids. V was pared by 0 bases and J by 0 bases, with 9 bases of the junction left unmatched. Per germline, CDR1 SGHNT and CDR2 YENEEA.

The chain uses TRBV2 and TRBJ2-1; D remains unclear. CDR1 and CDR2 from the germline V gene are SNHLY and FYNNEI. The ends were cut back, 4 bases at V and 6 bases at J, with 4 bases in the middle. The CDR3 is 11 amino acids. CDR3 bases: TGTGCCAGCAGTGCTATCAATGAGCAGTTCTTC. It specifies CASSAINEQFF.